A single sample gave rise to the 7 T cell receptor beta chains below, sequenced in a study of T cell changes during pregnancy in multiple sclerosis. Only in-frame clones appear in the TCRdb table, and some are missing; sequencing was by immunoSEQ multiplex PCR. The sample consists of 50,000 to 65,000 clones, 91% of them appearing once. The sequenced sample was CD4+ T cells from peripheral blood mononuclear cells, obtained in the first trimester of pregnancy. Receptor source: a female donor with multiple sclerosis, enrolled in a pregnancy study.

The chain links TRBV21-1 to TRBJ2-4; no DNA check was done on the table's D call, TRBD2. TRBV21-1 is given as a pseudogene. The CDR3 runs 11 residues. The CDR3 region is CASSKVNLQYF. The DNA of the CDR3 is TGTGCCAGCAGCAAAGTAAATCTTCAGTACTTC.

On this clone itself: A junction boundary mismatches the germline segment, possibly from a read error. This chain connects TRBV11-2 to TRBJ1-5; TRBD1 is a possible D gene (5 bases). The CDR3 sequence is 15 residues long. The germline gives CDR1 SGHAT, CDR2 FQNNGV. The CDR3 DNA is TGTGCCAGCAGTTTAGATGGGGCGGGCAATCAGCCCCAGCATTTT. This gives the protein CASSLDGAGNQPQHF.

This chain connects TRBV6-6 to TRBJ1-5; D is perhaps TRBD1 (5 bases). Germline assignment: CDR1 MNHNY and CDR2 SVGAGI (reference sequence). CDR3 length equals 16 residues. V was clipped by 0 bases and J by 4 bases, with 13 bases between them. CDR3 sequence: CASSYSSQGGNQPQHF. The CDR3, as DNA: TGTGCCAGCAGTTACTCGAGCCAGGGAGGAAATCAGCCCCAGCATTTT.

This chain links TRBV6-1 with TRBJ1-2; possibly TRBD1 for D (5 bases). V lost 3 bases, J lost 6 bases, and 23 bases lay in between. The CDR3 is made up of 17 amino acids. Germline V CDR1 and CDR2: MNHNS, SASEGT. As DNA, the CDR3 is TGTGCCAGCAGTGATGCCCCTTCCAGGGCCGGAGCTGATGGCTACACCTTC. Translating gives CASSDAPSRAGADGYTF.

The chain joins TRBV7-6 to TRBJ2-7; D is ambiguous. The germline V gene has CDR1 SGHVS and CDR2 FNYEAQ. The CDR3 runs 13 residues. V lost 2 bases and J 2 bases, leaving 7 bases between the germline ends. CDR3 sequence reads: CASSLQSPYEQYF. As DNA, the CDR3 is TGTGCCAGCAGCTTACAATCCCCCTACGAGCAGTACTTC.

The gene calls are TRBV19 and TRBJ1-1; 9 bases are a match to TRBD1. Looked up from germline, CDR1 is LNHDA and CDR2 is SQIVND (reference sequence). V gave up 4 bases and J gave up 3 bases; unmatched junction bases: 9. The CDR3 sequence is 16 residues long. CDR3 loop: CASSRLPGQGHTEAFF. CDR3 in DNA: TGTGCCAGTAGTAGGTTACCGGGACAGGGACACACTGAAGCTTTCTTT.

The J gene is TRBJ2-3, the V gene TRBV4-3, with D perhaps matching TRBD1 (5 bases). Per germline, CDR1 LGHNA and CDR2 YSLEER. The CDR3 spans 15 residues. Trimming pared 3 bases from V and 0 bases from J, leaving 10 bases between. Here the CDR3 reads CASSHSGQSTDTQYF. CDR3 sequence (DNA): TGCGCCAGCAGCCACTCAGGACAAAGCACAGATACGCAGTATTTT.